This TCR beta chain was documented in a study of blood T cells in healthy people across ages. Study background: Template switching caught about one barcoded beta molecule for each two T cells.

This clonotype was seen only once. The antigen remains undetermined. Study-wide results and caveats: As age increased, TCR beta diversity per million T cells fell in a roughly linear fashion. Because donor CMV status was unknown, expanded clonotype changes were possibly confounded.

Germline CDR1 and CDR2: SGHTA and FQGTGA. There are 12 residues in the CDR3. The junction had 6 bases not matched to a gene; V was cut back by 8 bases and J by 9 bases. Through a sample-barcoded 5' primer and a J-beta primer mix, a second PCR was run for roughly 6 to 11 cycles. From each sample, at least 3 million paired-end reads containing CDR3 were obtained. TCRdb used MiXCR to reprocess the 5' RACE reads, holding one entry per CDR3 protein. The top ten clones hold 18% of a sample with about 1 million distinct CDR3 sequences, around 43% of them seen once. The sequence was obtained from a woman aged 55-69 years in good health. The V call is TRBV7-3, the J call TRBJ2-1; TRBD2 matches 8 bases. The sequenced sample consisted of blood. This chain's CDR3 is CASGTGGLEQFF. The DNA for the CDR3 is TGTGCCAGCGGAACGGGAGGGCTTGAGCAGTTCTTC.